This TCR beta chain was observed in a study of neurological immune-mediated disorders. Documented time point: longitudinal time-point 3. Volunteers from a blood bank in Maryland, USA, made up the healthy controls. Unsorted libraries were prepared from 2 million PBMCs that had been stored at -80 C. Germline loops: CDR1 DFQATT, CDR2 SNEGSKA (reference sequence). The CDR3 is 13 amino acids. General study points: HTLV-1-associated myelopathy showed the most TCR clonal expansion; multiple sclerosis the least, below healthy controls.

Synthesis of cDNA used 5'RACE (with 10-nucleotide random UMIs). TCRdb processed the 5' RACE reads anew with MiXCR; each CDR3 protein has one entry. Here the sample spans approximately 45,000 distinct CDR3 sequences, approximately 15% being singletons. This clonotype was detected ten times or more. Its antigen is currently unknown. Sequenced sample: PBMCs. The gene calls are TRBV20-1 and TRBJ2-5; 11 bases are a match to TRBD2. The TCR originated in a man aged 25 to 45 in good health. CDR3 in amino acids: CTGTSGLQETQYF. In nucleotides, the CDR3 is TGCACCGGGACTAGCGGACTCCAAGAGACCCAGTACTTC.